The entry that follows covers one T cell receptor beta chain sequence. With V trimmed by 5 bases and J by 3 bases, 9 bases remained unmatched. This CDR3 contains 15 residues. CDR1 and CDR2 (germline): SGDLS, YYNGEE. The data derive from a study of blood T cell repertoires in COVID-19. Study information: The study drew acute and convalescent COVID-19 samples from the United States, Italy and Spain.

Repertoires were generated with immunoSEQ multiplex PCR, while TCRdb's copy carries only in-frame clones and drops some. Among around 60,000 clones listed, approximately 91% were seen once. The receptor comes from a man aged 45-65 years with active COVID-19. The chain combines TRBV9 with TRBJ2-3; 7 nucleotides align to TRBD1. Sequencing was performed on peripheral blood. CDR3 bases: TGTGCCAGCAGTCGTAGACAGGGCAAGACAGATACGCAGTATTTT. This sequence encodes CASSRRQGKTDTQYF.